This T cell receptor beta chain was sequenced during a study of T cell responses to AZD1222 COVID-19 vaccine (dated by TCRdb to about 2021). With respect to the entire study: A total of about 250 trial participants underwent TCR sequencing, of whom 200 to 220 had received two doses of AZD1222 and around 25 had received two doses of the MenACWY control vaccine. Trial participants were enrolled by age into subgroups of 18-55, 56-69 and 70-plus years, and around 150, 28 and 57 TCR-sequenced participants, respectively, were included in these subgroups. What the research found in general, with its limitations: Because no day 14 peak-response samples were available, the repertoires could be characterized only after the peak T cell response. The whole spike protein was spanned by vaccine-associated CD4 TCRs, and dominant responses were seen in regions 160-218 and 743-854. Conclusions about previously exposed vaccinees are limited because only six or seven AZD1222 recipients were SARS-CoV-2 seropositive at baseline. In the small 56-69-year group, the increase in depth fell short of significance, most likely because of low power. Spike-specific TCR breadth and depth rose significantly after two AZD1222 doses compared with day 0 and with MenACWY recipients. Most participants were white British and females outnumbered males, and the authors suggested that clonal diversity may have been underestimated. Epitopes outside the regions mutated in the B.1.351 and B.1.1.7 variants were reportedly recognized by nearly half of the unique spike-specific TCRs.

Deletion took 0 bases off V and 5 bases off J, with a span of 13 bases between the germline ends. Via the germline V gene, CDR1 is ENHRY and CDR2 SYGVKD. The CDR3 holds 15 amino acids from the cysteine to the phenylalanine. Here the CDR3 DNA is all that survives: 45 bases in frame from base 1. Concerning this clone itself: Its cognate antigen has yet to be identified. Qualities for individual bases were not recorded, and no much larger clone is one base off.

The time point label on this specimen signifies: baseline before first vaccination. What this sample's treatment or condition label stands for: meningococcal conjugate vaccine given as trial control. The vaccinee samples were drawn from two UK trials, COV001 and COV002, one of which was a single-blind randomized controlled phase 2/3 trial testing AZD1222 (ChAdOx1 nCoV-19) in healthy adults. Trial participant PBMC samples were collected at day 0 and day 28 after the second dose for TCRbeta chain sequencing. The CDR3 regions of human TCRbeta chains were analyzed by immunosequencing. The authors processed their data as follows. Repertoire TCRs were matched against a reference library of SARS-CoV-2-specific TCRs generated with the MIRA antigen-specificity platform. Breadth meant the fraction of unique TCRs that were SARS-CoV-2-associated, whereas depth meant the fraction of total T cells that were SARS-CoV-2-associated. Using the MIRA data, every spike-specific TCR was mapped to the spike region that the TCR reacted to and assigned to either a CD4 or a CD8 class. Log10-transformed breadth and depth values were compared by one-way ANOVA with Sidak's multiple comparisons tests. What TCRdb holds here is the immuneACCESS table cut down to in-frame rearrangements. Part of the clones is not present; checked against another copy, under half of the missing clones reflect an unresolved V gene, and the others are unexplained. V, J and clone size are those of that table, while D and trimming were read from the DNA. The sample table contains 40,000 to 60,000 clones; only one count was recorded for around 80% of them. The ten largest account for approximately 20% of the sample.

The input for sequencing was peripheral blood, taken on day 0 of MenACWY control vaccination. This chain is built from TRBV10-3 and TRBJ1-2; D gene: possibly TRBD1, on 6 matching bases. The receptor's source is an adult in good health. The sequenced DNA is TGTGCCATCAGTGAGTCGGGGGCAGGAGTGTATGGCTACACCTTC. It encodes CAISESGAGVYGYTF.